The T cell receptor beta chain under discussion was sequenced for a study of blood T cells in healthy people across ages. Approximately 10 milliliters was the volume of peripheral blood drawn from each donor. The use of a sample-barcoded 5' primer and a J-beta primer mix characterized a second PCR of about 7 to 12 cycles. TCRdb re-analysed the 5' RACE reads in MiXCR, keeping a single row per CDR3 protein. The sample has 650,000 to 900,000 distinct CDR3 sequences, around two thirds seen once. Germline V gene sequence: CDR1 SGHTA, CDR2 FQGNSA. V was cut by 4 bases and J by 10 bases, with 11 bases left in between. This CDR3 has 11 amino acids.

The source of this sequence is a man in his thirties or forties in good health. The specimen sequenced was blood. The V gene is TRBV7-2, the J gene TRBJ2-7; D possibly corresponds to TRBD2 (5 bases). CDR3 amino acids: CASSSNEGQYF. CDR3 coding DNA: TGTGCCAGCAGCTCGAACGAGGGCCAGTACTTC.